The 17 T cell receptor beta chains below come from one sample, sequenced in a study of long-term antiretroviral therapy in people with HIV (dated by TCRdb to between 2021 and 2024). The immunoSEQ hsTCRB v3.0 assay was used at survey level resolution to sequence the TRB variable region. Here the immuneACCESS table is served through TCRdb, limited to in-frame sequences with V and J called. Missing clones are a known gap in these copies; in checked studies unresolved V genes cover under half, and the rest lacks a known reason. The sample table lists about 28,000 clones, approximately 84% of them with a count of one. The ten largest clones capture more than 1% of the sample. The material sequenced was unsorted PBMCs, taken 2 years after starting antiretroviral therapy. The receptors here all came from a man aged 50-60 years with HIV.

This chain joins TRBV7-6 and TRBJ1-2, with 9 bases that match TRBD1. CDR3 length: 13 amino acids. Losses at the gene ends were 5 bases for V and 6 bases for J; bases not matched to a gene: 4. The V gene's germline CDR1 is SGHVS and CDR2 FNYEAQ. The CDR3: CASSTGQGNGYTF. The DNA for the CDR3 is TGTGCCAGCAGCACCGGACAGGGGAATGGCTACACCTTC.

This CDR3 reads CASRSGTGGSYEQYF. DNA of the CDR3: TGTGCCAGCAGATCCGGGACAGGGGGTTCCTACGAGCAGTACTTC. The chain joins TRBV6-1 to TRBJ2-7; 11 nucleotides match TRBD1. There are 15 residues in the CDR3. Per the germline V gene, CDR1 is MNHNS and CDR2 is SASEGT. J gave up 1 base and V 6 bases, and 5 bases lay outside the gene matches.

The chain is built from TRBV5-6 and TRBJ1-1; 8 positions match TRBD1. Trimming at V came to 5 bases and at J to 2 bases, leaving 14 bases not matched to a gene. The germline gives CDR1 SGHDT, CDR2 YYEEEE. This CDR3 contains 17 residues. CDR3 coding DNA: TGTGCCAGCAGAATCAAGCGTTGGACAGGGTATAACACTGAAGCTTTCTTT. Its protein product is CASRIKRWTGYNTEAFF. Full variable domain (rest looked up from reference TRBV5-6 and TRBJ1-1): DAGVTQSPTHLIKTRGQQVTLRCSPKSGHDTVSWYQQALGQGPQFIFQYYEEEERQRGNFPDRFSGHQFPNYSSELNVNALLLGDSALYLCASRIKRWTGYNTEAFFGQGTRLTVV.

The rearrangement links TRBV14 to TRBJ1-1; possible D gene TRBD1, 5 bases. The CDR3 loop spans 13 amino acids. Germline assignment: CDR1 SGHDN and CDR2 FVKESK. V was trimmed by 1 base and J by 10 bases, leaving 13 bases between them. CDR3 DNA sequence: TGTGCCAGCAGCCAAGGGGGGGGGATAGGAGCTTTCTTT. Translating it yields CASSQGGGIGAFF.

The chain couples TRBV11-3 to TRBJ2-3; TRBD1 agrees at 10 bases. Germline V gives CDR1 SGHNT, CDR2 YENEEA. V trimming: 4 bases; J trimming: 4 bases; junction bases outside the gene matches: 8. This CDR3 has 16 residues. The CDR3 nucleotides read TGTGCCAGCAGCTCTAGGACAGGGGGTGTTGCAGATACGCAGTATTTT. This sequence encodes CASSSRTGGVADTQYF.

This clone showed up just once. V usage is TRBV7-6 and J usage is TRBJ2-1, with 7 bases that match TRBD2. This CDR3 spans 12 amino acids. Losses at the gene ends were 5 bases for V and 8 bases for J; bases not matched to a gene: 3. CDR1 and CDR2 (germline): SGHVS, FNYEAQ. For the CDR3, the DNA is TGTGCCAGCAGCCCCCGGGGGGATGAGCAGTTCTTC. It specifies CASSPRGDEQFF.

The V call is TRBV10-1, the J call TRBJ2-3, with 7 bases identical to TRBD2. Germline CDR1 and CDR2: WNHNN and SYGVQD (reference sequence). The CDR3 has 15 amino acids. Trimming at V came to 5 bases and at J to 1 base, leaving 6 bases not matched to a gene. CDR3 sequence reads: CASSYRTRGTDTQYF. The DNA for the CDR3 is TGCGCCAGCAGTTACCGGACTAGGGGCACAGATACGCAGTATTTT.

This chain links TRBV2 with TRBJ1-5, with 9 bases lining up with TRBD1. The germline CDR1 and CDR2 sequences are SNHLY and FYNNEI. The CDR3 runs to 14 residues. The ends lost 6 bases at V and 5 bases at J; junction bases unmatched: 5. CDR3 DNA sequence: TGTGCCAGCAGCAGGGACAGGGAAGATCAGCCCCAGCATTTT. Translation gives CASSRDREDQPQHF.

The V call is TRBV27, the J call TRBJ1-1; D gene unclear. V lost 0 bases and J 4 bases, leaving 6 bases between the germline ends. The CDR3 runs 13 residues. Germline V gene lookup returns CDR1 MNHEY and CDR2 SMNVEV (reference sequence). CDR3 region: CASSLSLGTEAFF. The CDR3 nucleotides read TGTGCCAGCAGTTTATCTCTGGGCACTGAAGCTTTCTTT.

The CDR3 DNA follows: TGCGCCAGCAGTGAGTCCGGACTAGCGGACACAGATACGCAGTATTTT. Translated: CASSESGLADTDTQYF. This chain links TRBV10-2 with TRBJ2-3; TRBD2 aligns across 10 bases. The CDR3 is 16 amino acids. Germline trimming cut 0 bases from V and 2 bases from J; bases unmatched to any gene: 2. In germline, CDR1 is WSHSY, CDR2 SAAADI.

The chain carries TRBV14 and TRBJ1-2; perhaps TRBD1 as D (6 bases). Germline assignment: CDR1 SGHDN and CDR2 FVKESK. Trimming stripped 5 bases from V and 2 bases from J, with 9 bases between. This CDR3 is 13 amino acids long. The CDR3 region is CASSSTGNYGYTF. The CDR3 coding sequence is TGTGCCAGCAGCTCGACAGGAAACTATGGCTACACCTTC.

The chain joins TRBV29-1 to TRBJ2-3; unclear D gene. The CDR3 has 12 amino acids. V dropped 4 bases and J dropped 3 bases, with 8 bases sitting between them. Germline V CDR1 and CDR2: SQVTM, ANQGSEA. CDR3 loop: CSVGPGTDTQYF. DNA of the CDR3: TGCAGCGTTGGACCAGGAACAGATACGCAGTATTTT.

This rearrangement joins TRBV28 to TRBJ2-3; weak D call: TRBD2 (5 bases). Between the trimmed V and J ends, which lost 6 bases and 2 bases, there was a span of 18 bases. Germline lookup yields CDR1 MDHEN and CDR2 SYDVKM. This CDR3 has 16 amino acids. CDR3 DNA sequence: TGTGCCAGCAGCACGCACCCTGGAGGACTCACAGATACGCAGTATTTT. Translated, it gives CASSTHPGGLTDTQYF.

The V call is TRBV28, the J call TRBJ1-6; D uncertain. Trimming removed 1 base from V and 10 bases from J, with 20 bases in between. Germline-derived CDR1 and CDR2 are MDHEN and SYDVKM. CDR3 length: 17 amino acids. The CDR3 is CASSLSAFLRMRSPLHF. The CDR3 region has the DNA TGTGCCAGCAGTTTATCGGCATTTTTGAGGATGAGGTCACCCCTCCACTTT. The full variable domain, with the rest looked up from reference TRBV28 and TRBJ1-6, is DVKVTQSSRYLVKRTGEKVFLECVQDMDHENMFWYRQDPGLGLRLIYFSYDVKMKEKGDIPEGYSVSREKKERFSLILESASTNQTSMYLCASSLSAFLRMRSPLHFGNGTRLTVT.

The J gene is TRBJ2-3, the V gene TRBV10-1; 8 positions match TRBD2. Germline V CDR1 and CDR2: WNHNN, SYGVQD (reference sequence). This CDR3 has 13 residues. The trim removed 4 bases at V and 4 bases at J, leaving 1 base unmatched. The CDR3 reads CASSATSADTQYF. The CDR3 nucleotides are TGCGCCAGCAGTGCGACTAGCGCAGATACGCAGTATTTT.

CDR3 amino acids: CASSQAPRTDDNEQFF. The CDR3 region has the DNA TGCGCCAGCAGCCAAGCTCCTAGGACGGACGACAATGAGCAGTTCTTC. The chain is built from TRBV4-1 and TRBJ2-1; unclear D gene. Trimming cost V 1 base and J 5 bases, with 15 bases left between them. The CDR3 has 16 amino acids. CDR1 is MGHRA, CDR2 YSYEKL, per germline.

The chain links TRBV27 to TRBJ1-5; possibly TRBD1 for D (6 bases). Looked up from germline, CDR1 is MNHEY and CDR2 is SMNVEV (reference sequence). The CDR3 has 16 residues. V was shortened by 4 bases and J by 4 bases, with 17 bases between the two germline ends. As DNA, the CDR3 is TGTGCCAGCAGTTCTATAGGGGGGGTAAGAAATCAGCCCCAGCATTTT. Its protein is CASSSIGGVRNQPQHF.